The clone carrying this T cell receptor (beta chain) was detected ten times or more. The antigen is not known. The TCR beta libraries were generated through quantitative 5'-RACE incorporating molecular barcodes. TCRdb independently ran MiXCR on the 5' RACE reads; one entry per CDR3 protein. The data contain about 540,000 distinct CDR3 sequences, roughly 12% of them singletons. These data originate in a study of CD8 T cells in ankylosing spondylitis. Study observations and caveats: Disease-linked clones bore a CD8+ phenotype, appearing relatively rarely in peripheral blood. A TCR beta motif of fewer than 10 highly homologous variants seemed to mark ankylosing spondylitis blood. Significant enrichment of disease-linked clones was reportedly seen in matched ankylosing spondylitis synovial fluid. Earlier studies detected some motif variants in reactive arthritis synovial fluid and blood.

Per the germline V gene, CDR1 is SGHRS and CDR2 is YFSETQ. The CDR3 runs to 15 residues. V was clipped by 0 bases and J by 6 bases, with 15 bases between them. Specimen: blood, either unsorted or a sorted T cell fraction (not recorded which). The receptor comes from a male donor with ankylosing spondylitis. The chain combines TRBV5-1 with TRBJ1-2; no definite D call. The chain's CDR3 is CASSLAGTTTDGYTF. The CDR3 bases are TGCGCCAGCAGCTTGGCCGGAACTACTACCGATGGCTACACCTTC.